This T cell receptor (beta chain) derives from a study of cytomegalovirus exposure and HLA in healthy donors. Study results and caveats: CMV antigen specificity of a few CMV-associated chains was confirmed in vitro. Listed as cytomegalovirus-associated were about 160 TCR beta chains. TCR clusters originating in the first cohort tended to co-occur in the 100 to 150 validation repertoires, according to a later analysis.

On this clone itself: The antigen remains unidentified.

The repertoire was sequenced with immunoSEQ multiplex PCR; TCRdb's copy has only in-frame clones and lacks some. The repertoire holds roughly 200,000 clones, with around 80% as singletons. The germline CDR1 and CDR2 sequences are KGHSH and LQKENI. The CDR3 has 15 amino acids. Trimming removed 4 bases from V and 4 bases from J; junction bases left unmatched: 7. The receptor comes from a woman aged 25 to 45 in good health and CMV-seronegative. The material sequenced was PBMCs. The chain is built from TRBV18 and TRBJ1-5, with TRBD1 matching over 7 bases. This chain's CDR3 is CASSLSGTANQPQHF. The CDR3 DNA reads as TGTGCCAGCTCACTTTCCGGGACAGCTAATCAGCCCCAGCATTTT.